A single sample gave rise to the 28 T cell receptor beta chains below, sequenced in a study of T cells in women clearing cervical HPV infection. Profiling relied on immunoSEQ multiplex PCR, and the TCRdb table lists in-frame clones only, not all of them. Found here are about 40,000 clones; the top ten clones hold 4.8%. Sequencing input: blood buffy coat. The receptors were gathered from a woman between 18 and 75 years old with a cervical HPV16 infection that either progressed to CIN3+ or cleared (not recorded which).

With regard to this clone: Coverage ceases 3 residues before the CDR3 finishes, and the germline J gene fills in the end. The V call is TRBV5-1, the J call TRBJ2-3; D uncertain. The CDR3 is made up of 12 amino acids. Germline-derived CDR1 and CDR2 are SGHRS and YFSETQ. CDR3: CASSLDVETQYF. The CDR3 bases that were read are TGCGCCAGCAGCTTGGATGTAGAGACG.

The CDR3 bases that were read are TGCAGTGCTAGAGAGAATAAGGGGGATAATTCACCC. It specifies CSARENKGDNSP. The whole CDR3 protein is CSARENKGDNSPLHF. The chain recombines TRBV20-1 with TRBJ1-6; perhaps TRBD1 as D (6 bases). The sequence runs out 3 residues before the end of the CDR3; the remainder is reconstructed from the germline J gene. Germline V gives CDR1 DFQATT, CDR2 SNEGSKA (reference sequence). Trimming pared 0 bases from V and 5 bases from J, leaving 11 bases between. The CDR3 has 15 residues.

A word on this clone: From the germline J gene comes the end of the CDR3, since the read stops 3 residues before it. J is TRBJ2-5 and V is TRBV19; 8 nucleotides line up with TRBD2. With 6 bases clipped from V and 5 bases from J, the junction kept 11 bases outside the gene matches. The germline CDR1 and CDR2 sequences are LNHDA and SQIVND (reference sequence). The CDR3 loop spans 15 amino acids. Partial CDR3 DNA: TGTGCCAGTAGATGGGGTGTAGCGGGATTGGAGACC. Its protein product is CASRWGVAGLET. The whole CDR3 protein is CASRWGVAGLETQYF.

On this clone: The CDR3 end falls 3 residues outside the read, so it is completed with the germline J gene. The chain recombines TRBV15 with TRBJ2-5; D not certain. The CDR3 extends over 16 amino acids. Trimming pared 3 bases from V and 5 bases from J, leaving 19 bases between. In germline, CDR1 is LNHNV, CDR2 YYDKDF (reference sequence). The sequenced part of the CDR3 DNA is TGTGCCACCAGCAGTCCAAATAGTCCCCGAGAGGAGACC. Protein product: CATSSPNSPREET. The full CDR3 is CATSSPNSPREETQYF.

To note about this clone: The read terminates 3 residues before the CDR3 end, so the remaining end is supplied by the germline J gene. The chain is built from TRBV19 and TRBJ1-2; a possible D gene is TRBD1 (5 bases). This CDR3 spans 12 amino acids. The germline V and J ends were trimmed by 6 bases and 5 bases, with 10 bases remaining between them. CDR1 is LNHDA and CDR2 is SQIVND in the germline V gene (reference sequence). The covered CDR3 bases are TGTGCCAGTAGCCAGGACAAATATGGC. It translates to CASSQDKYG. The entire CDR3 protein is CASSQDKYGYTF. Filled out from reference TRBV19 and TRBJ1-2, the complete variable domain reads DGGITQSPKYLFRKEGQNVTLSCEQNLNHDAMYWYRQDPGQGLRLIYYSQIVNDFQKGDIAEGYSVSREKKESFPLTVTSAQKNPTAFYLCASSQDKYGYTFGSGTRLTVV.

The sequenced CDR3 bases are TGTGCCAGCAGCCCCCCGACAGGCCAAGAGACC. It encodes CASSPPTGQET. In full, the CDR3 is CASSPPTGQETQYF. The V gene is TRBV28, the J gene TRBJ2-5; weak D call: TRBD1 (6 bases). The CDR3 goes on 3 residues after the read ends, and that part is filled in from the germline J gene. Germline V gene lookup returns CDR1 MDHEN and CDR2 SYDVKM. V lost 6 bases, J lost 1 base, and 12 bases lay in between. The CDR3 length is 14 residues.

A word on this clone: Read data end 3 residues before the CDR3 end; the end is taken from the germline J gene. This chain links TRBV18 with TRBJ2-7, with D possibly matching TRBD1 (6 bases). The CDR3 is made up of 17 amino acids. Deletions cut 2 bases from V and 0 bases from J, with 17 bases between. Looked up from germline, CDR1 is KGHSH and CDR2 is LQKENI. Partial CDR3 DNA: TGTGCCAGCTCACCAAAAACCCCGGGACAAAGCTCCTACGAG. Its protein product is CASSPKTPGQSSYE. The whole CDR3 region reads CASSPKTPGQSSYEQYF.

The CDR3 sequence: CASSERVQPQHF. CDR3 DNA (partial): TGTGCCAGCAGTGAAAGGGTTCAGCCC. This rearrangement joins TRBV2 to TRBJ1-5, with D uncertain. The CDR3 end is not reached by the read, which stops 3 residues before it; the germline J gene fills it in. CDR3 length: 12 residues. Germline-derived CDR1 and CDR2 are SNHLY and FYNNEI. Trimming pared 2 bases from V and 6 bases from J, leaving 5 bases between.

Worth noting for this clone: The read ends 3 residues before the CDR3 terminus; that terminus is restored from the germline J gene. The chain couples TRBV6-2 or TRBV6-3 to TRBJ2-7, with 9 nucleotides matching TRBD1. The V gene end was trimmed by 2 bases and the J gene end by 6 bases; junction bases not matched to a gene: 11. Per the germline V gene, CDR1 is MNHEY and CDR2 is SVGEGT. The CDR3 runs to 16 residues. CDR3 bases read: TGTGCCAGCAGTTACGGCCCCGGGACAGGGTCGCTCGAG. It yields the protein CASSYGPGTGSLE. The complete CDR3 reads CASSYGPGTGSLEQYF.

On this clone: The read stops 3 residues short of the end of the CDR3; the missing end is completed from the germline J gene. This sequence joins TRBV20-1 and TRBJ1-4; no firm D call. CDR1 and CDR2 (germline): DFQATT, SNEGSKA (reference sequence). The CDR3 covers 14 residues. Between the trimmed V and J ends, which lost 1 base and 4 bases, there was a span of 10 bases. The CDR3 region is CSARAGGFNEKLFF. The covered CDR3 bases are TGCAGTGCTAGAGCCGGCGGATTTAATGAAAAA.

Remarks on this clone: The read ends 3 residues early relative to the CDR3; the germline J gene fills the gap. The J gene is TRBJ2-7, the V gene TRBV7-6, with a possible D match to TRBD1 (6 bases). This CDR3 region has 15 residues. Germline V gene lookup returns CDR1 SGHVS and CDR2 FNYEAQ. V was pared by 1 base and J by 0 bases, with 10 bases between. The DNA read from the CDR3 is TGTGCCAGCAGCTTAGATCAGGGGTTCTCCTACGAG. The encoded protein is CASSLDQGFSYE. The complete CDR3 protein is CASSLDQGFSYEQYF.

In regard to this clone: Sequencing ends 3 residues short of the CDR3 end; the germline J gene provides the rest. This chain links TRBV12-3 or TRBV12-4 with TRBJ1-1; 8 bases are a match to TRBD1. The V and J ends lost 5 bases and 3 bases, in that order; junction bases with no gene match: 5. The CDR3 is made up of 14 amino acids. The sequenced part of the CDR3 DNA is TGTGCCAGCAGTCTGGACAGGGTGTACACTGAA. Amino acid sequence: CASSLDRVYTE. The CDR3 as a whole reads CASSLDRVYTEAFF.

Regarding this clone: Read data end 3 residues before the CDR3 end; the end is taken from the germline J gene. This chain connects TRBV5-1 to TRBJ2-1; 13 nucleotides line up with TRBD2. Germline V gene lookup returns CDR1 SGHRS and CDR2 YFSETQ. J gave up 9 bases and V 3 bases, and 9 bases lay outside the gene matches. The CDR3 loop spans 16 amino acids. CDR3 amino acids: CASSSSTSGGSGEQFF. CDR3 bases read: TGCGCCAGCAGCTCATCGACTAGCGGGGGGTCGGGTGAG.

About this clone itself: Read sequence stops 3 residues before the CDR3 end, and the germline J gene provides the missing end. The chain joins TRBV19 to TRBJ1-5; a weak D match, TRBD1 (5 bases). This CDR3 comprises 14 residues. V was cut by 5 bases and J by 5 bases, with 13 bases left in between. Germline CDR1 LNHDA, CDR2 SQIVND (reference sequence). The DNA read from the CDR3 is TGTGCCAGTAGTGTCAACAGGCCCGATCAGCCC. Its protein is CASSVNRPDQP. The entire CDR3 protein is CASSVNRPDQPQHF.

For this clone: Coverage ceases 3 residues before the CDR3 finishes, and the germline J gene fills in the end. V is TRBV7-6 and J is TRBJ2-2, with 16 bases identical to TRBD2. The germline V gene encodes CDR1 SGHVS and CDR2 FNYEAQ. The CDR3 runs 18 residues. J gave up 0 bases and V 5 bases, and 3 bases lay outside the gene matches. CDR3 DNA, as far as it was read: TGTGCCAGCAGCGAGGGACTAGCGGGGGGGACGAACACCGGGGAG. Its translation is CASSEGLAGGTNTGE. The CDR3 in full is CASSEGLAGGTNTGELFF.

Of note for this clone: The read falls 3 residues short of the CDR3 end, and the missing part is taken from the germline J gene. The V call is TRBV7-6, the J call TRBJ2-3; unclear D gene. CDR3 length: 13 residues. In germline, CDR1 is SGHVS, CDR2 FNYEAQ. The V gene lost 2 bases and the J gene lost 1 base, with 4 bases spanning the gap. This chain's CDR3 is CASSLLRTDTQYF. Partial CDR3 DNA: TGTGCCAGCAGCTTACTCCGCACAGATACG.

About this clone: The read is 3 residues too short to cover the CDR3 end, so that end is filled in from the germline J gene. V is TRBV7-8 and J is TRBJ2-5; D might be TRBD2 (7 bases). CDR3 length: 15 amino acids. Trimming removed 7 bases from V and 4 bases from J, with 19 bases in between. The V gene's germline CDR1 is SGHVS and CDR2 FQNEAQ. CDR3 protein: CASNSREGGLETQYF. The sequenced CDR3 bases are TGTGCCAGCAACTCCCGCGAGGGGGGGCTAGAGACC.

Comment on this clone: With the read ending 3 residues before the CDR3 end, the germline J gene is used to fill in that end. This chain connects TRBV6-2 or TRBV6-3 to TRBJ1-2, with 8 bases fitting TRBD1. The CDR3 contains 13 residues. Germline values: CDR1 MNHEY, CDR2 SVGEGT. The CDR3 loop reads CASINAGGEVYTF. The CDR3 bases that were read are TGTGCCAGCATCAACGCAGGGGGCGAAGTC.

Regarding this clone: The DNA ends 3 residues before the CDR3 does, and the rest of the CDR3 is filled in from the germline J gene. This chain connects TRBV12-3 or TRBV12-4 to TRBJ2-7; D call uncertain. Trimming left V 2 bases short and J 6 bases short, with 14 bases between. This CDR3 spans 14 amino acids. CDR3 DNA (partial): TGTGCCAGCAGTTTATTGAGCCGGTCTGGCGAG. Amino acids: CASSLLSRSGE. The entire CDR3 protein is CASSLLSRSGEQYF.

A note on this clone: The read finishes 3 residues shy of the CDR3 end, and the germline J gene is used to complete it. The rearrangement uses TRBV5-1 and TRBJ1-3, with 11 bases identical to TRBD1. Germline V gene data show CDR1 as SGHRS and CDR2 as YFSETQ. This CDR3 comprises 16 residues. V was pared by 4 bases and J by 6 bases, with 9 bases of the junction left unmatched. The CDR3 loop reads CASSKGQGANENTIYF. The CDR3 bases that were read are TGCGCCAGCAGCAAAGGACAGGGGGCTAATGAAAACACC. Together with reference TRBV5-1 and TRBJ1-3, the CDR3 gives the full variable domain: KAGVTQTPRYLIKTRGQQVTLSCSPISGHRSVSWYQQTPGQGLQFLFEYFSETQRNKGNFPGRFSGRQFSNSRSEMNVSTLELGDSALYLCASSKGQGANENTIYFGEGSWLTVV.

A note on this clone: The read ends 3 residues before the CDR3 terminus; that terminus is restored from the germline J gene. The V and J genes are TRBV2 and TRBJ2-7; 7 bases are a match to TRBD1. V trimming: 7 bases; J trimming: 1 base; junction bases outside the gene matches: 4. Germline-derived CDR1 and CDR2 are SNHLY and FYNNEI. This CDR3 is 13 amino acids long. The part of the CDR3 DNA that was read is TGTGCCAGCAAAAGGACAGGATCCTACGAG. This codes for CASKRTGSYE. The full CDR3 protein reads CASKRTGSYEQYF.

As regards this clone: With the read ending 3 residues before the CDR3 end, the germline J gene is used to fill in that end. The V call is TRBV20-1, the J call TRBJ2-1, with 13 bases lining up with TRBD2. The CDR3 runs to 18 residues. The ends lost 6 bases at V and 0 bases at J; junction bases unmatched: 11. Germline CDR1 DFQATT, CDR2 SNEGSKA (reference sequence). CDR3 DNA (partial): TGCAGTGCGTCCTCCGGGACTAGCGGGGTAAGCTCCTACAATGAG. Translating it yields CSASSGTSGVSSYNE. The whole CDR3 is CSASSGTSGVSSYNEQFF.

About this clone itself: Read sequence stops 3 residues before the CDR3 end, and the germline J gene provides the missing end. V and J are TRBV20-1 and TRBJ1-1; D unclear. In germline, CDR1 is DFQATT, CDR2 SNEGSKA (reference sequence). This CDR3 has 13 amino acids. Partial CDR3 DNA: TGCAGTGCTAGAGATAGGGCAGGCAGCGGA. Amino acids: CSARDRAGSG. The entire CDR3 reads CSARDRAGSGAFF.

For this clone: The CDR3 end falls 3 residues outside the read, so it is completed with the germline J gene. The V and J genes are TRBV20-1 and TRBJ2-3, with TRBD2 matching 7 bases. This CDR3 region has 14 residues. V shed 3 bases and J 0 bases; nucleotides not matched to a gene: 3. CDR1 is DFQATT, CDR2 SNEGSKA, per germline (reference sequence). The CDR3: CSASGGTSTDTQYF. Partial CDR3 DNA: TGCAGTGCTAGCGGGGGGACTAGCACAGATACG.

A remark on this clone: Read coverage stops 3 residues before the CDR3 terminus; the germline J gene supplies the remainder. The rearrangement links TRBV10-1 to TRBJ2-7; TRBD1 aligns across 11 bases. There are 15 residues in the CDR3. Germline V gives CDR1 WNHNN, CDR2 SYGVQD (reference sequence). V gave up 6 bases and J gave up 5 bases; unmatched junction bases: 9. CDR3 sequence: CASSDGGQGEDEQYF. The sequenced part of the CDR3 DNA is TGCGCCAGCAGCGACGGGGGACAGGGGGAGGACGAG.

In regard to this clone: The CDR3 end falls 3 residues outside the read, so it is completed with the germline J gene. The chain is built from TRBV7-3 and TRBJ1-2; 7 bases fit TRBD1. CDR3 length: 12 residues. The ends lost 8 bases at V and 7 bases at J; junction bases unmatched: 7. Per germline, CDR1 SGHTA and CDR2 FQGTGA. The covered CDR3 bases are TGTGCCAGCGGCCAGGGGGATGGTGGC. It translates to CASGQGDGG. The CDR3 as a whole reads CASGQGDGGYTF.

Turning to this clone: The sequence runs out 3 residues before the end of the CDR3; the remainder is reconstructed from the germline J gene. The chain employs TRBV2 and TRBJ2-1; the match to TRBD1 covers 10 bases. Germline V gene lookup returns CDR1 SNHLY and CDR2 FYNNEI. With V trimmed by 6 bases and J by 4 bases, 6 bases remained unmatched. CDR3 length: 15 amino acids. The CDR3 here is CASRLTGGAYNEQFF. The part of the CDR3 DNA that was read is TGTGCCAGCAGGCTGACAGGGGGCGCTTACAATGAG. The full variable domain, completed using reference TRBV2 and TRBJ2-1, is EPEVTQTPSHQVTQMGQEVILRCVPISNHLYFYWYRQILGQKVEFLVSFYNNEISEKSEIFDDQFSVERPDGSNFTLKIRSTKLEDSAMYFCASRLTGGAYNEQFFGPGTRLTVL.

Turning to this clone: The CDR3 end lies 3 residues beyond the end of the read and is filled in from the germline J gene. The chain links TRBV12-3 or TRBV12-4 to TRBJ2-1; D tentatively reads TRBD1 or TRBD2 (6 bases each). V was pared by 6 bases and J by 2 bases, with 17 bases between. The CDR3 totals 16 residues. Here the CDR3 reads CASRAEGVEPYNEQFF. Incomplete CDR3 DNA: TGTGCCAGCAGGGCGGAGGGGGTTGAACCCTACAATGAG.